Listed below are T cell receptor beta chains from one sample, sequenced in a study of TIL therapy for anti-PD-1-resistant metastatic lung cancer. Clones were read by immunoSEQ multiplex PCR, and TCRdb kept only the in-frame ones, dropping some. Here the sample spans about 15,000 clones, roughly 88% being singletons. Material: blood, obtained at baseline. These receptors were taken from a person aged 25 to 80 with non-small cell lung cancer. CDR3s include the opening cysteine and the closing phenylalanine or tryptophan. D genes are given only for firm matches. The size field is filled for only some rows; it gives once, few, many or a size class.

16,TRBJ1-4,TRBV11-1,TRBD1,NA,CASSQRTGGGGEKLFF,TGTGCCAGCAGCCAACGGACAGGGGGAGGTGGTGAAAAACTGTTTTTT
15,TRBJ1-5,TRBV9,NA,NA,CASSAQGNSNQPQHF,TGTGCCAGCAGCGCTCAAGGTAATAGCAATCAGCCCCAGCATTTT
12,TRBJ2-3,TRBV7-2,NA,NA,CASSPHTDTQYF,TGTGCCAGCAGCCCTCACACAGATACGCAGTATTTT
14,TRBJ2-7,TRBV5-1,NA,NA,CASRPGTDAYEQYF,TGCGCCAGCAGACCCGGGACGGACGCCTACGAGCAGTACTTC
14,TRBJ2-1,TRBV18,TRBD1,NA,CASSPAEDRAGQFF,TGTGCCAGCTCACCCGCAGAGGACAGGGCAGGGCAGTTCTTC
18,TRBJ1-1,TRBV7-9,NA,NA,CASSLASGARYGPTEAFF,TGTGCCAGCAGCTTAGCGTCCGGGGCCAGATATGGTCCCACTGAAGCTTTCTTT
15,TRBJ2-1,TRBV28,NA,once,CASTELAGADNEQFF,TGTGCCAGCACCGAGTTGGCGGGTGCCGACAATGAGCAGTTCTTC
13,TRBJ1-1,TRBV7-9,NA,NA,CASSLFSSTEAFF,TGTGCCAGCAGCTTATTCTCGAGTACTGAAGCTTTCTTT
14,TRBJ1-2,TRBV5-5,NA,NA,CASSPVPANYGYTF,TGTGCCAGCAGCCCTGTTCCAGCTAACTATGGCTACACCTTC
16,TRBJ1-1,TRBV7-3,NA,NA,CASSLMGVGTGGEAFF,TGTGCCAGCAGCTTAATGGGAGTCGGGACGGGCGGTGAAGCTTTCTTT
14,TRBJ2-1,TRBV6-4,TRBD1,few,CASSDGTGGNEQFF,TGTGCCAGCAGTGACGGGACAGGGGGCAATGAGCAGTTCTTC
13,TRBJ2-2,TRBV14,NA,NA,CASSLVYYGELFF,TGTGCCAGCAGCCTCGTCTACTACGGGGAGCTGTTTTTT
15,TRBJ2-3,TRBV4-3,TRBD1,NA,CASSHDRGRTDTQYF,TGCGCCAGCAGCCACGACAGGGGGAGGACAGATACGCAGTATTTT
13,TRBJ2-4,TRBV15,TRBD1,NA,CATSRGTGFIQYF,TGTGCCACCAGCAGAGGGACAGGGTTCATTCAGTACTTC
14,TRBJ2-5,TRBV18,NA,NA,CASSPLGYKETQYF,TGTGCCAGCTCACCACTCGGTTACAAAGAGACCCAGTACTTC
18,TRBJ2-1,TRBV5-4,NA,NA,CASSTGTAFIGSYNEQFF,TGTGCCAGCAGCACCGGGACTGCGTTTATAGGTTCCTACAATGAGCAGTTCTTC
13,TRBJ2-7,TRBV2,NA,few,CASSLTQGYEQYF,TGTGCCAGCAGTCTAACACAGGGATACGAGCAGTACTTC
17,TRBJ2-6,TRBV5-5,NA,NA,CASSLPMMGSGANVLTF,TGTGCCAGCAGCTTGCCCATGATGGGCTCTGGGGCCAACGTCCTGACTTTC
13,TRBJ1-1,TRBV19,NA,NA,CASSSLRNTEAFF,TGTGCCAGTAGTAGTCTCCGGAACACTGAAGCTTTCTTT
13,TRBJ1-4,TRBV6-5,TRBD1,NA,CASTRDRDEKLFF,TGTGCCAGCACTAGGGACAGGGATGAAAAACTGTTTTTT
15,TRBJ2-1,TRBV19,TRBD1,few,CASSIVGTGVNEQFF,TGTGCCAGTAGTATAGTGGGGACAGGGGTCAATGAGCAGTTCTTC
13,TRBJ1-2,TRBV4-1,NA,NA,CASSQGGNYGYTF,TGCGCCAGCAGCCAAGGGGGAAACTATGGCTACACCTTC
13,TRBJ2-7,TRBV7-6,NA,NA,CASSQTGFYEQYF,TGTGCCAGCAGCCAAACAGGGTTCTACGAGCAGTACTTC
17,TRBJ2-1,TRBV28,NA,NA,CASSLLVRGSSYNEQFF,TGTGCCAGCAGTTTACTTGTTCGGGGGAGCTCCTACAATGAGCAGTTCTTC
18,TRBJ2-6,TRBV5-1,NA,NA,CASSYGTVRLSGANVLTF,TGCGCCAGCAGCTACGGGACGGTTCGCCTATCTGGGGCCAACGTCCTGACTTTC
16,TRBJ2-2,TRBV5-4,TRBD1,NA,CASSWGQGTNTGELFF,TGTGCCAGCAGCTGGGGACAGGGAACGAACACCGGGGAGCTGTTTTTT
17,TRBJ1-3,TRBV30,NA,NA,CAWSVGRASWSGNTIYF,TGTGCCTGGAGTGTAGGTCGGGCAAGCTGGTCTGGAAACACCATATATTTT
13,TRBJ1-2,TRBV6-5,NA,NA,CASSWDRSYGYTF,TGTGCCAGCAGTTGGGACCGGAGTTATGGCTACACCTTC
14,TRBJ2-7,TRBV7-3,NA,NA,CASSKYNQPYEQYF,TGTGCCAGCAGCAAATACAACCAACCTTACGAGCAGTACTTC
17,TRBJ2-1,TRBV5-1,TRBD2,once,CASSPRTSGSPYNEQFF,TGCGCCAGCAGCCCTAGGACTAGCGGGAGTCCATACAATGAGCAGTTCTTC
17,TRBJ2-2,TRBV19,TRBD2,NA,CASRKNPSGGDTGELFF,TGTGCCAGTCGCAAAAACCCTAGCGGGGGGGACACCGGGGAGCTGTTTTTT
14,TRBJ1-5,TRBV4-2,NA,NA,CASSFTGSNQPQHF,TGTGCCAGCAGCTTTACGGGGAGCAATCAGCCCCAGCATTTT
17,TRBJ1-2,TRBV7-2,NA,NA,CASSLQRATKTTGGYTF,TGTGCCAGCAGCTTACAGCGGGCCACAAAAACAACCGGTGGCTACACCTTC
15,TRBJ2-1,TRBV5-4,TRBD2,once,CASSLGLAEEDEQFF,TGTGCCAGCAGCTTAGGACTAGCGGAAGAGGATGAGCAGTTCTTC
15,TRBJ2-1,TRBV4-3,NA,NA,CASSQEVLVFGEQFF,TGCGCCAGCAGCCAAGAAGTCCTGGTCTTCGGTGAGCAGTTCTTC
15,TRBJ2-2,TRBV5-5,NA,NA,CASSSWTLNTGELFF,TGTGCCAGCAGCTCATGGACTCTTAACACCGGGGAGCTGTTTTTT
13,TRBJ1-6,TRBV7-9,NA,NA,CASSPTLSSPLHF,TGTGCCAGCAGCCCCACCTTAAGTTCACCCCTCCACTTT
16,TRBJ2-2,TRBV4-2,TRBD2,NA,CASSQDPGLASGELFF,TGTGCCAGCAGCCAGGATCCGGGACTAGCGTCCGGGGAGCTGTTTTTT
15,TRBJ1-5,TRBV19,TRBD1,NA,CASTPGTGGNQPQHF,TGTGCCAGTACCCCCGGGACAGGGGGCAATCAGCCCCAGCATTTT
17,TRBJ2-3,TRBV9,TRBD2,NA,CASSAAVLAGAGNTQYF,TGTGCCAGCAGCGCCGCCGTGCTAGCGGGAGCGGGCAATACGCAGTATTTT
14,TRBJ2-7,TRBV28,NA,few,CASSLGGRVYEQYF,TGTGCCAGCAGTTTGGGGGGAAGGGTATACGAGCAGTACTTC
18,TRBJ2-1,TRBV28,TRBD2,NA,CASSFPSKPGLALLEQFF,TGTGCCAGCAGTTTTCCCTCAAAACCGGGACTAGCCCTACTTGAGCAGTTCTTC
15,TRBJ1-2,TRBV7-8,TRBD1,NA,CASSSRDRGDYGYTF,TGTGCCAGCAGCTCCCGTGACAGGGGGGACTATGGCTACACCTTC
14,TRBJ2-3,TRBV7-2,NA,NA,CASSEDLRGDTQYF,TGTGCCAGCAGCGAGGACCTACGGGGAGATACGCAGTATTTT
16,TRBJ2-3,TRBV5-6,TRBD2,NA,CASSPRTSGERDTQYF,TGTGCCAGCAGCCCCCGGACTAGCGGGGAGCGGGATACGCAGTATTTT
14,TRBJ1-6,TRBV18,NA,NA,CASSPPGHNSPLHF,TGTGCCAGCTCACCACCGGGGCACAATTCACCCCTCCACTTT
17,TRBJ2-1,TRBV30,TRBD2,NA,CAWSVPLTSGAYNEQFF,TGTGCCTGGAGTGTACCCTTGACTAGCGGGGCCTACAATGAGCAGTTCTTC